This T cell receptor beta chain was captured in a study of blood T cell repertoires in COVID-19. Clones were sequenced by immunoSEQ multiplex PCR, and TCRdb holds only the in-frame ones, with some missing. Here the sample spans 410,000 or so clones, 86% being singletons. Germline CDR1 SGHAT, CDR2 FQNNGV. V shed 1 base and J 9 bases; nucleotides not matched to a gene: 11. This CDR3 region has 15 residues. This clonotype was sampled from a woman in her thirties with active or convalescent COVID-19. V and J are TRBV11-2 and TRBJ1-1; 7 bases align to TRBD1. The sample was peripheral blood. The CDR3 nucleotides are TGTGCCAGCAGCTTAGGTCCCCAGGGGGGCCACAAAGCTTTCTTT. Protein sequence: CASSLGPQGGHKAFF. Full variable domain (remainder filled in from reference TRBV11-2 and TRBJ1-1): EAGVAQSPRYKIIEKRQSVAFWCNPISGHATLYWYQQILGQGPKLLIQFQNNGVVDDSQLPKDRFSAERLKGVDSTLKIQPAKLEDSAVYLCASSLGPQGGHKAFFGQGTRLTVV.